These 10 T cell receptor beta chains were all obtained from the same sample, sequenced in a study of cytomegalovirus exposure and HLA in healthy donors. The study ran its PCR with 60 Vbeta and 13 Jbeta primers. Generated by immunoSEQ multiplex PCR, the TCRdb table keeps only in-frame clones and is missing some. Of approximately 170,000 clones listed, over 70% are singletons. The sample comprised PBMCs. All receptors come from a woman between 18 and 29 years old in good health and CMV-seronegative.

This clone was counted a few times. The CDR3 reads CASSILQGVEKLFF. The CDR3 DNA reads TGTGCCAGTAGTATTTTGCAGGGGGTTGAAAAACTGTTTTTT. The chain is built from TRBV19 and TRBJ1-4, with TRBD1 identical over 7 bases. The V gene's germline CDR1 is LNHDA and CDR2 SQIVND (reference sequence). The CDR3 runs to 14 residues. V was pared by 3 bases and J by 7 bases, with 5 bases of the junction left unmatched.

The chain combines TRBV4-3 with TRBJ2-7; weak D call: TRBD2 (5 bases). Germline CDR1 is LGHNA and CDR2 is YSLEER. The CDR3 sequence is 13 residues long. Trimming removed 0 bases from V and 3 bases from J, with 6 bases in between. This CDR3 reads CASSQDRGYEQYF. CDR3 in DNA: TGCGCCAGCAGCCAAGATCGGGGCTACGAGCAGTACTTC.

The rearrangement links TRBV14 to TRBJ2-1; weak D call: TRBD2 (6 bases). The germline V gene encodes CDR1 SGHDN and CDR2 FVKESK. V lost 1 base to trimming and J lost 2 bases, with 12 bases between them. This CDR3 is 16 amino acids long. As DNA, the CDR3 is TGTGCCAGCAGCCAAGGATTTCCTAGCGCCTACAATGAGCAGTTCTTC. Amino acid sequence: CASSQGFPSAYNEQFF.

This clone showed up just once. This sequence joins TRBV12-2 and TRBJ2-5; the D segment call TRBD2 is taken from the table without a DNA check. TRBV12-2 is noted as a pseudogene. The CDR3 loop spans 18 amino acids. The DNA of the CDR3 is TGTGCAAGTCGCTTAAGGCTAGCGGAAACTCACGAGTGGGAGACCCAGTACTTC. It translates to CASRLRLAETHEWETQYF.

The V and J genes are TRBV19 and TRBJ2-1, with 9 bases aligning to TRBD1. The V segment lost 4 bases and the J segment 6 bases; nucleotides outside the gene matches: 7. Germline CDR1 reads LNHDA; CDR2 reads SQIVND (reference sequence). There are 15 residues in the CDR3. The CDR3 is CASSTGTGNINEQFF. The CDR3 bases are TGTGCCAGTAGTACCGGGACAGGGAATATCAATGAGCAGTTCTTC.

The CDR3 region has the DNA TGTGCCTGGAGTGATTTGAGTCCGCGGACAGACAGGGTCTACGAGCAGTACTTC. Its protein product is CAWSDLSPRTDRVYEQYF. This sequence joins TRBV30 and TRBJ2-7; TRBD1 aligns across 7 bases. The CDR3 contains 18 residues. Per germline, CDR1 GTSNPN and CDR2 SVGIG (reference sequence). J was trimmed by 3 bases and V by 1 base; bases with no gene match: 18.

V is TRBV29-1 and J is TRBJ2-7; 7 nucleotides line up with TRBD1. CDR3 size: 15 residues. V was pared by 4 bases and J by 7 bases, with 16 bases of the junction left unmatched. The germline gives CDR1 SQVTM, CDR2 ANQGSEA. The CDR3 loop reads CSVVLRDSLLGEQYF. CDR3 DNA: TGCAGCGTTGTTCTAAGGGACAGCCTTCTGGGGGAGCAGTACTTC.

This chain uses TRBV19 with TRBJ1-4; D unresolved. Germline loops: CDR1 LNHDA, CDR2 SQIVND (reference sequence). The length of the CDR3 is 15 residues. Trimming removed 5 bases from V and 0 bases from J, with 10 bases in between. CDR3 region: CASSPETSTNEKLFF. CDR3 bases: TGTGCCAGTAGTCCAGAAACCTCAACTAATGAAAAACTGTTTTTT.

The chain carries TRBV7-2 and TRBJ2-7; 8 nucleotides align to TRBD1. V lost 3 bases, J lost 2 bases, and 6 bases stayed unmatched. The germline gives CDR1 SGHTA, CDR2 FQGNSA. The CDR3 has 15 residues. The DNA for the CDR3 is TGTGCCAGCAGCTTTGACAGGGGCGAAACCTACGAGCAGTACTTC. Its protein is CASSFDRGETYEQYF.

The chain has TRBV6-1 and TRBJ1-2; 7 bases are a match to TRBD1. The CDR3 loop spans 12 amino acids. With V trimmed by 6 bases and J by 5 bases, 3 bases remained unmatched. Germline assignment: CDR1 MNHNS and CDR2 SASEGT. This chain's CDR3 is CASRGTDYGYTF. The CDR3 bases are TGTGCCAGCAGGGGGACAGATTATGGCTACACCTTC.